The text below deals with one T cell receptor (beta chain). Genomic DNA from each subset was divided evenly over several immunoSEQ plates. Data came from immunoSEQ multiplex PCR; TCRdb stores just in-frame clones and leaves some out. This sample carries a few million clones, almost 96% of them seen once, and the ten largest clones take roughly 0.13%. The CDR3 totals 13 residues. Germline loops: CDR1 KGHSH, CDR2 LQKENI. V was clipped by 6 bases and J by 3 bases, with 11 bases between them. This entry is derived from a study of shared clonotypes between healthy human individuals. The sequence derives from a man younger than 35 in good health. The chain combines TRBV18 with TRBJ1-1; no firm D call. Sequencing was done on a sample of naive CD4+ T cells sorted from blood. Subset given: CD45RA+ positively selected. The CDR3 spells CASSAKLDTEAFF. In DNA form, the CDR3 reads TGTGCCAGCTCGGCCAAGTTAGACACTGAAGCTTTCTTT.